The clone carrying this T cell receptor beta chain was found a few times. Regarding time point: patch test 1, 2 weeks after DPC sensitization. The treatment here: therapeutic diphenylcyclopropenone sensitization with weekly scalp DPC. RNA extraction used unfractionated whole blood as the source of total RNA. This sample is part of a study of human T cells and chemical hapten exposure. TCRdb redid the calling of the RACE reads with MiXCR, one entry per CDR3 protein. The table includes roughly 180,000 distinct CDR3 sequences, 20% to 25% detected once. The CDR3 is 15 residues long. Trimming removed 0 bases from V and 2 bases from J, with 9 bases in between. Germline V lookup: CDR1 SGHRS, CDR2 YFSETQ.

This TCR derives from a woman aged 45 to 65 with alopecia areata. Some clones in this sample may be carry-over from other donors' samples. V is TRBV5-1 and J is TRBJ1-5; the D is unclear. The input for sequencing was whole blood, taken in connection with sensitization to the hapten diphenylcyclopropenone (DPC). The CDR3 loop reads CASSLDSGGNQPQHF. The CDR3 DNA follows: TGCGCCAGCAGCTTGGACAGTGGAGGCAATCAGCCCCAGCATTTT.